Following are 30 T cell receptor beta chains from one sample sequenced in a study. In TCRdb, the 5' RACE reads were re-called with MiXCR into one record per CDR3 protein. The sample contains about 40,000 distinct CDR3 sequences, 15% to 20% of which appear only once. The sample consisted of naive CD4+ T cells sorted from a lymph node. As for subset: naive CD4+ T cells, CD4+CD45RA+CD25-. Source of these receptors: a female donor with breast cancer.

The chain carries TRBV20-1 and TRBJ2-1; 7 positions match TRBD2. J lost 12 bases, V lost 1 base, and 18 bases had no gene match. Germline V gene sequence: CDR1 DFQATT, CDR2 SNEGSKA (reference sequence). The CDR3 totals 16 residues. CDR3 bases: TGCAGTGCTAGAGCCGCTGGGGGGGGTTTCAATGTAGGGCAGTTCTTC. Its protein product is CSARAAGGGFNVGQFF.

This clonotype was picked up a small number of times. The chain joins TRBV9 to TRBJ2-2; weak D call: TRBD2 (7 bases). The CDR3 consists of 18 residues. Germline V gives CDR1 SGDLS, CDR2 YYNGEE. Trimming cost V 0 bases and J 7 bases, with 22 bases left between them. The CDR3 protein is CASSVGRGGTPRGGELFF. The CDR3 bases are TGTGCCAGCAGCGTAGGACGGGGAGGGACCCCCAGGGGCGGGGAGCTGTTTTTT. The full variable domain, completed using reference TRBV9 and TRBJ2-2, is DSGVTQTPKHLITATGQRVTLRCSPRSGDLSVYWYQQSLDQGLQFLIQYYNGEERAKGNILERFSAQQFPDLHSELNLSSLELGDSALYFCASSVGRGGTPRGGELFFGEGSRLTVL.

This clonotype was detected a few times. The genes are TRBV20-1 and TRBJ2-3, with 7 bases identical to TRBD2. Germline values: CDR1 DFQATT, CDR2 SNEGSKA (reference sequence). The CDR3 runs 19 residues. The junction had 20 bases not matched to a gene; V was cut back by 3 bases and J by 2 bases. CDR3 amino acids: CSARTPRGGRARDTDTQYF. The DNA for the CDR3 is TGCAGTGCTAGGACGCCCCGGGGAGGGAGGGCCCGGGACACAGATACGCAGTATTTT.

The gene calls are TRBV20-1 and TRBJ2-1; 10 positions agree with TRBD2. The J segment lost 6 bases and the V segment lost 5 bases, leaving 10 bases of the junction unmatched. This CDR3 is built from 15 residues. In germline, CDR1 is DFQATT, CDR2 SNEGSKA (reference sequence). CDR3 sequence reads: CSAASAGTSVNEQFF. The CDR3 coding sequence is TGCAGTGCTGCGAGCGCCGGGACTAGCGTCAATGAGCAGTTCTTC.

The sample holds a few counts of this clonotype. The rearrangement links TRBV20-1 to TRBJ2-4, with 7 nucleotides matching TRBD1. The junction had 8 bases not matched to a gene; V was cut back by 5 bases and J by 4 bases. CDR3 length: 14 residues. The germline gives CDR1 DFQATT, CDR2 SNEGSKA (reference sequence). The CDR3 here is CSAPRPGQKNIQYF. CDR3 DNA sequence: TGCAGTGCTCCTAGACCGGGACAGAAAAACATTCAGTACTTC.

This clonotype qualifies as medium-sized. The chain employs TRBV7-6 and TRBJ1-6; D ambiguous. Per the germline V gene, CDR1 is SGHVS and CDR2 is FNYEAQ. This CDR3 spans 13 amino acids. Trimming cost V 6 bases and J 6 bases, with 9 bases left between them. This CDR3 reads CASSGSLNSPLHF. As DNA, the CDR3 is TGTGCCAGCAGTGGCAGCCTTAATTCACCCCTCCACTTT.

This clonotype was detected only a few times. This chain joins TRBV12-3 or TRBV12-4 and TRBJ2-1, with a weak D call TRBD1 (5 bases). There are 14 residues in the CDR3. Trimming removed 1 base from V and 4 bases from J, with 8 bases in between. Here the CDR3 reads CASSLGQGYNEQFF. The CDR3 bases are TGTGCCAGCAGTTTAGGTCAGGGATACAATGAGCAGTTCTTC.

This clonotype appeared a few times. The chain is built from TRBV28 and TRBJ1-5; D possibly corresponds to TRBD1 (5 bases). The germline V gene encodes CDR1 MDHEN and CDR2 SYDVKM. V gave up 2 bases and J gave up 4 bases, with 12 bases separating them. This CDR3 has 15 residues. CDR3 sequence: CASSLGRGENQPQHF. The CDR3 bases are TGTGCCAGCAGTTTAGGTCGGGGGGAGAATCAGCCCCAGCATTTT.

As to this clonotype: A read error may produce the germline difference seen at one junction end. This sequence joins TRBV5-1 and TRBJ2-1; 7 nucleotides align to TRBD1. The CDR3 consists of 14 residues. Germline values: CDR1 SGHRS, CDR2 YFSETQ. The DNA of the CDR3 is TGCGCCAGCAGCTTGGACCCGACAGGGAATGAGCAGTCCTTC. It encodes CASSLDPTGNEQSF.

This clonotype was picked up many times. V usage is TRBV12-3 or TRBV12-4 and J usage is TRBJ1-5; unclear D gene. This CDR3 has 12 residues. V lost 6 bases, J lost 3 bases, and 6 bases lay in between. In DNA, the CDR3 is TGTGCCAGCAGCCAGACCAATCAGCCCCAGCATTTT. Residues: CASSQTNQPQHF.

This clonotype was observed many times. The gene calls are TRBV7-2 and TRBJ1-6; 10 nucleotides align to TRBD1. CDR1 is SGHTA, CDR2 FQGNSA, per germline. V gave up 5 bases and J gave up 5 bases; unmatched junction bases: 3. The CDR3 covers 15 residues. CDR3 sequence reads: CASSTDRGHNSPLHF. The CDR3 DNA is TGTGCCAGCAGCACAGACAGGGGGCATAATTCACCCCTCCACTTT. Supplemented by reference TRBV7-2 and TRBJ1-6, the full variable domain reads GAGVSQSPSNKVTEKGKDVELRCDPISGHTALYWYRQSLGQGLEFLIYFQGNSAPDKSGLPSDRFSAERTGGSVSTLTIQRTQQEDSAVYLCASSTDRGHNSPLHFGNGTRLTVT.

In this sample, this clonotype turned up a few times. The chain combines TRBV7-2 with TRBJ1-6; 9 nucleotides match TRBD1. CDR3 length: 16 residues. Germline CDR1 and CDR2: SGHTA and FQGNSA. J was trimmed by 6 bases and V by 2 bases; bases with no gene match: 5. The CDR3: CASSLFAQGANSPLHF. In DNA, the CDR3 is TGTGCCAGCAGCTTATTTGCACAGGGGGCTAATTCACCCCTCCACTTT. Filled out from reference TRBV7-2 and TRBJ1-6, the complete variable domain reads GAGVSQSPSNKVTEKGKDVELRCDPISGHTALYWYRQSLGQGLEFLIYFQGNSAPDKSGLPSDRFSAERTGGSVSTLTIQRTQQEDSAVYLCASSLFAQGANSPLHFGNGTRLTVT.

Turning to this clonotype: A much bigger clone sits one base away, suggesting this may be a read error. The rearrangement uses TRBV3-1 and TRBJ2-5; D is unclear. From germline, CDR1 is LGHDT and CDR2 YNNKEL (reference sequence). The CDR3 is 15 residues long. The V end was cut by 1 base, the J end by 2 bases, with 11 bases between. The DNA for the CDR3 is TGTGCCAGCAGCCAAGGCCCGGCTATACAAGAGACCCAGTACTTC. Amino acids: CASSQGPAIQETQYF.

The chain recombines TRBV20-1 with TRBJ1-4; D not resolved. CDR3 length: 14 amino acids. V was pared by 0 bases and J by 2 bases, with 7 bases between. Germline-derived CDR1 and CDR2 are DFQATT and SNEGSKA (reference sequence). The CDR3 sequence is CSARDPDTNEKLFF. Written as DNA, the CDR3 is TGCAGTGCTAGAGACCCAGATACTAATGAAAAACTGTTTTTT.

The chain joins TRBV18 to TRBJ2-7; 11 bases line up with TRBD2. CDR1 is KGHSH, CDR2 LQKENI, per germline. This CDR3 is built from 17 residues. The V gene end was trimmed by 1 base and the J gene end by 2 bases; junction bases not matched to a gene: 7. CDR3 loop: CASSPRSRLAGPYEQYF. The CDR3 nucleotides read TGTGCCAGCTCACCACGGTCAAGACTAGCGGGACCCTACGAGCAGTACTTC. The complete variable domain, with remaining parts taken from reference TRBV18 and TRBJ2-7, reads NAGVMQNPRHLVRRRGQEARLRCSPMKGHSHVYWYRQLPEEGLKFMVYLQKENIIDESGMPKERFSAEFPKEGPSILRIQQVVRGDSAAYFCASSPRSRLAGPYEQYFGPGTRLTVT.

A few counts support this clonotype. Possible read error: a much larger clone is one base away. The chain combines TRBV20-1 with TRBJ2-7; D possibly matches TRBD1 or TRBD2 (7 bases each). CDR1 and CDR2 (germline): DFQATT, SNEGSKA (reference sequence). This CDR3 is built from 14 residues. The CDR3 DNA reads as TGCGGCGGGAGAACTAGCGCCAGGGGGGACGAGCAGTACTTC. Its protein product is CGGRTSARGDEQYF.

The chain carries TRBV10-3 and TRBJ2-5; 9 positions agree with TRBD2. V was pared by 3 bases and J by 1 base, with 9 bases of the junction left unmatched. The CDR3 contains 17 residues. Germline V gene sequence: CDR1 ENHRY, CDR2 SYGVKD. The CDR3 region is CAISDPVGAGGQETQYF. DNA of the CDR3: TGTGCCATCAGTGACCCGGTTGGAGCGGGAGGCCAAGAGACCCAGTACTTC.

This clonotype was seen many times. The chain employs TRBV6-5 and TRBJ1-4; possible D gene TRBD1, 6 bases. This CDR3 comprises 14 residues. In germline, CDR1 is MNHEY, CDR2 SVGAGI. V was pared by 6 bases and J by 6 bases, with 14 bases between. The CDR3 DNA is TGTGCCAGCAGAGGGGGAAGGGGGTATGAAAAACTGTTTTTT. Amino acids: CASRGGRGYEKLFF.

The chain recombines TRBV20-1 with TRBJ2-1; D uncertain. Germline values: CDR1 DFQATT, CDR2 SNEGSKA (reference sequence). Trimming removed 1 base at V and 5 bases at J, with 12 bases between. The CDR3 consists of 14 residues. CDR3 nucleotide sequence: TGCAGTGCTAGAGTACCCCCCTTAGACAATGAGCAGTTCTTC. Amino acid sequence: CSARVPPLDNEQFF.

This clonotype was seen a single time. A much larger clone sits a single nucleotide away, making a read error possible. The CDR3 ends on some other residue instead of the conserved phenylalanine or tryptophan, so this is likely a read error. This chain connects TRBV6-2 or TRBV6-3 to TRBJ1-1; no firm D call. The V gene lost 2 bases and the J gene lost 5 bases, with 12 bases spanning the gap. Germline values: CDR1 MNHEY, CDR2 SVGEGT. CDR3 length equals 14 residues. The CDR3 DNA reads as TGTGCCAGCAGTTACCCGGAGGCTCTGACTGAAGCTTTCTTA. Its translation is CASSYPEALTEAFL.

This clonotype was recorded at least ten times. The J gene is TRBJ2-5, the V gene TRBV7-3; D ambiguous. Germline V gene data show CDR1 as SGHTA and CDR2 as FQGTGA. This CDR3 contains 15 residues. V was shortened by 4 bases and J by 0 bases, with 12 bases between the two germline ends. The CDR3 sequence is CASSSDGVNQETQYF. CDR3 sequence (DNA): TGTGCCAGCAGCTCTGATGGGGTTAACCAAGAGACCCAGTACTTC. Complete variable domain (other parts from reference TRBV7-3 and TRBJ2-5): GAGVSQTPSNKVTEKGKYVELRCDPISGHTALYWYRQSLGQGPEFLIYFQGTGAADDSGLPNDRFFAVRPEGSVSTLKIQRTERGDSAVYLCASSSDGVNQETQYFGPGTRLLVL.

This clonotype has a count of ten or more. V and J are TRBV7-2 and TRBJ1-2; the D is unclear. The CDR3 has 14 amino acids. Germline V gene data show CDR1 as SGHTA and CDR2 as FQGNSA. Trimming removed 2 bases at V and 5 bases at J, with 12 bases between. CDR3 nucleotide sequence: TGTGCCAGCAGCTTACTACCGATTAGTTATGGCTACACCTTC. It is translated as CASSLLPISYGYTF.

This clonotype came up many times. The rearrangement uses TRBV28 and TRBJ2-4; D not certain. Trimming pared 6 bases from V and 0 bases from J, leaving 15 bases between. Germline V lookup: CDR1 MDHEN, CDR2 SYDVKM. CDR3 length equals 16 residues. CDR3 DNA sequence: TGTGCCAGCAGCGGAGCTCGACTGGTAGCCAAAAACATTCAGTACTTC. It codes for CASSGARLVAKNIQYF.

In this sample, this clonotype turned up many times. The chain couples TRBV18 to TRBJ2-1; 9 bases fit TRBD2. Trimming removed 0 bases from V and 3 bases from J; junction bases left unmatched: 3. The germline V gene encodes CDR1 KGHSH and CDR2 LQKENI. This CDR3 is 16 amino acids long. The CDR3 DNA is TGTGCCAGCTCACCACCCCTAGCGGGAAACTACAATGAGCAGTTCTTC. Translating gives CASSPPLAGNYNEQFF.

This chain joins TRBV4-3 and TRBJ1-6, with unresolved D. Per germline, CDR1 LGHNA and CDR2 YSLEER. V was clipped by 3 bases and J by 7 bases, with 7 bases between them. This CDR3 comprises 13 residues. The CDR3 DNA follows: TGCGCCAGCAGCCACGGCCAGAATTCACCCCTCCACTTT. Its protein is CASSHGQNSPLHF.

The chain links TRBV5-4 to TRBJ2-3; 8 bases agree with TRBD2. Germline V gives CDR1 SGHNT, CDR2 YYREEE (reference sequence). The CDR3 length is 15 residues. Trimming at V came to 0 bases and at J to 6 bases, leaving 6 bases not matched to a gene. As DNA, the CDR3 is TGTGCCAGCAGCTTGGCGCTAGCGGGCGCCGATACGCAGTATTTT. Protein: CASSLALAGADTQYF.

A few counts support this clonotype. The chain joins TRBV7-2 to TRBJ2-7, with D possibly being TRBD2 (7 bases). This CDR3 has 14 residues. Germline assignment: CDR1 SGHTA and CDR2 FQGNSA. V was clipped by 6 bases and J by 1 base, with 13 bases between them. CDR3 in amino acids: CASRLGGASYEQYF. The CDR3 bases are TGTGCCAGCAGACTAGGGGGGGCGTCCTACGAGCAGTACTTC.

In its sample, this clonotype was seen many times. V and J are TRBV20-1 and TRBJ2-3; D might be TRBD2 (6 bases). The CDR3 length is 19 residues. Between the trimmed V and J ends, which lost 0 bases and 2 bases, there was a span of 24 bases. The germline V gene has CDR1 DFQATT and CDR2 SNEGSKA (reference sequence). DNA of the CDR3: TGCAGTGCTAGAGATTTCCGCGACGCTTCAGCGGGCCCCACAGATACGCAGTATTTT. It specifies CSARDFRDASAGPTDTQYF.

In its sample, this clonotype was seen once. This rearrangement joins TRBV6-2 or TRBV6-3 to TRBJ2-7, with TRBD2 as a possible D gene (5 bases). V shed 2 bases and J shed 7 bases, with 15 bases lying between them. Germline-derived CDR1 and CDR2 are MNHEY and SVGEGT. The CDR3 is 14 amino acids. CDR3 protein: CASSYPPLGREQYF. CDR3 nucleotides: TGTGCCAGCAGTTACCCGCCTTTGGGGAGAGAGCAGTACTTC.

A few counts support this clonotype. The V call is TRBV24-1, the J call TRBJ2-6; no firm D call. This CDR3 contains 16 residues. Trimming cost V 6 bases and J 0 bases, with 11 bases left between them. CDR1 KGHDR and CDR2 SFDVKD come from the germline V gene. DNA of the CDR3: TGTGCCACCAGTTCAGGCTCGAGCTCTGGGGCCAACGTCCTGACTTTC. This encodes CATSSGSSSGANVLTF.